These T cell receptor beta chains were read from a single sample in a study of OX40 agonist ivuxolimab in advanced cancers. The method was immunoSEQ multiplex PCR; TCRdb's version includes in-frame clones alone and lacks a portion of them. The sample yields around 68,000 clones, 80% to 90% seen once. The sequences come from CD4+ or CD8+ T cells sorted from blood, collected in a trial of the OX40 agonist ivuxolimab. The receptors were sampled from an adult with an advanced solid tumor such as melanoma, head and neck, liver or kidney cancer. Both conserved end residues are trimmed from each CDR3. Clone size is stated in some rows and not others, as once, few, many or a class when expanded.

length,V,size,CDR3
12,TRBV18,.,ASSQRTGDYEQY
10,TRBV7-9,.,ASSLLVNEQF
8,TRBV30,.,AWSRVSQF
12,TRBV6-6,.,ASSTTGVQETQY
14,TRBV6-5,.,ASSYSRGGNQETQY
13,TRBV5-1,.,ASNTGEPYQETQY
11,TRBV18,.,ASSPRRSYEQY
13,TRBV19,.,ASSIQGGQTDTQY
13,TRBV4-2,.,ASSQGEGINEKLF
10,TRBV6-1,.,ASSTGRSPLH
10,TRBV10-3,once,AARGQGEKLF
11,TRBV2,.,ASSWDRHTEAF
12,TRBV5-1,.,ASSSQGGGETQY
15,TRBV5-1,.,ASSIYSGTEYNSPLH
12,TRBV9,.,ASSVFGTGYEQY
9,TRBV6-1,.,ASRIGHEQY
12,TRBV6-1,.,ASTPEGEQGEQF
13,TRBV11-2,.,ASSWEVGNSYEQY
12,TRBV19,.,ASSKDQGWNEQF
12,TRBV19,.,ASSMEVANQPQH
13,TRBV5-1,.,ASSLGGTGVNEQF
13,TRBV10-1,.,ASSDEWDPHNEQF
12,TRBV19,few,ASSMFRSNTEAF
12,TRBV6-5,.,ASSYRALAGELF
14,TRBV4-3,.,ASSQEPAVSYNEQF
13,TRBV10-2,once,ASSPSGGLLETQY
10,TRBV6-5,.,ASQESTDTQY
12,TRBV7-2,.,ASSLDNRLTEAF
11,TRBV12-5,.,ASATGGREKLF
15,TRBV19,.,ASTDLSSGTVNRPQH
9,TRBV30,.,ASSISYEQY
11,TRBV2,.,ASGTSGEETQY
16,TRBV5-1,.,ASSPSERGGQGRSIQY
14,TRBV30,.,AWSVQGARLTDTQY
13,TRBV13,.,ASSLGQGRTDTQY
14,TRBV11-3,.,ASRFTSGGAPGEQF
13,TRBV6-1,.,ASSEARRGLDTQY
11,TRBV6-4,.,ASSDRRNYGYT
13,TRBV25-1,.,ASTRIAGRQETQY
11,TRBV5-4,few,ASSLDRFHGYT
14,TRBV7-2,.,ASSLAKGLSGNTIY
13,TRBV7-9,.,ASSPVGGHTGELF
14,TRBV7-8,.,ASSYGARDRAYEQY
13,TRBV19,.,ASSIGRAGDQPQH
9,TRBV7-9,.,ASSLEIGQF
11,TRBV5-4,few,ASSPRGLHGYT
17,TRBV7-9,.,ASSPGTSGGAHSTDTQY
10,TRBV19,few,ASSPRSVGYT
11,TRBV18,.,ASSPQGSGEQY
12,TRBV19,.,ASSPRGVMGEQY
14,TRBV4-1,.,ASSQERGSRTDTQY
11,TRBV10-2,few,ASSEVARYGYT
13,TRBV27,.,ASSPRQGQGSPLH